The 25 T cell receptor beta chains below were found in one sample sequenced in a study of control samples from healthy donors and cancer patients. Profiled with immunoSEQ multiplex PCR; TCRdb holds only in-frame clones, not every one. This table has approximately 100,000 clones, around 86% appearing once. Sequenced: blood. All receptors come from a man aged 25 to 45 in good health.

The chain has TRBV30 and TRBJ1-3, with 9 bases identical to TRBD1. Germline V gene sequence: CDR1 GTSNPN, CDR2 SVGIG (reference sequence). There are 11 residues in the CDR3. Trimming took 4 bases from V and 11 from J; bases not matched to a gene: 3. CDR3 bases: TGTGCCTGGAACGACAGGGGGGCCATATATTTT. Translating gives CAWNDRGAIYF.

V usage is TRBV29-1 and J usage is TRBJ1-2; D is undetermined. Per the germline V gene, CDR1 is SQVTM and CDR2 is ANQGSEA. The CDR3 is 13 amino acids. Between the trimmed V and J ends, which lost 3 bases and 5 bases, there was a span of 13 bases. The chain's CDR3 is CSVDRSTGYGYTF. The CDR3 DNA sequence: TGCAGCGTTGATCGGTCGACCGGGTATGGCTACACCTTC.

V is TRBV3-1 (or the pseudogene TRBV3-2) and J is TRBJ2-3, with D maybe TRBD1 (6 bases). This CDR3 comprises 16 residues. In germline, CDR1 is LGHDT, CDR2 YNNKEL (reference sequence). V gave up 2 bases and J gave up 6 bases, with 18 bases separating them. In DNA, the CDR3 is TGTGCCAGCAGCCAAAAGGGCAGGGGCCTAGAGGATACGCAGTATTTT. Encoded protein: CASSQKGRGLEDTQYF.

CDR3 sequence (DNA): TGTGCCAGCAGTTACGATGCGGGCTCGATCTATGGCTACACCTTC. This encodes CASSYDAGSIYGYTF. V and J are TRBV6-2 or TRBV6-3 and TRBJ1-2; no reliable D call. V was trimmed by 2 bases and J by 4 bases, leaving 14 bases between them. CDR3 size: 15 residues. Germline CDR1 MNHEY, CDR2 SVGEGT.

J is TRBJ2-3 and V is TRBV27, with 11 nucleotides matching TRBD2. This CDR3 has 19 residues. The ends lost 2 bases at V and 3 bases at J; junction bases unmatched: 13. Germline CDR1 is MNHEY and CDR2 is SMNVEV (reference sequence). CDR3 nucleotides: TGTGCCAGCAGTTTAACCCTTAGCGGGGGGGCCAAGACGACAGATACGCAGTATTTT. This encodes CASSLTLSGGAKTTDTQYF.

This clone was detected a few times. The V call is TRBV7-9, the J call TRBJ1-3; 10 nucleotides line up with TRBD1. There are 17 residues in the CDR3. V shed 4 bases, J shed 1 base, and the junction held 7 bases outside the gene matches. Germline CDR1 SEHNR, CDR2 FQNEAQ (reference sequence). The CDR3 bases are TGTGCCAGCAGCTCCCGGGACAGGGGCCTATCTGGAAACACCATATATTTT. Translating it yields CASSSRDRGLSGNTIYF. Full variable domain (missing parts from reference TRBV7-9 and TRBJ1-3): DTGVSQNPRHKITKRGQNVTFRCDPISEHNRLYWYRQTLGQGPEFLTYFQNEAQLEKSRLLSDRFSAERPKGSFSTLEIQRTEQGDSAMYLCASSSRDRGLSGNTIYFGEGSWLTVV.

This clone counts as medium-sized. The V gene is TRBV4-2, the J gene TRBJ1-2; TRBD1 aligns across 8 bases. The CDR3 contains 15 residues. Germline-derived CDR1 and CDR2 are LGHNA and YNFKEQ. Unmatched junction bases numbered 4, after V lost 4 bases and J lost 0 bases. The CDR3 loop reads CASSREQGANYGYTF. Here the CDR3 DNA reads TGTGCCAGCAGCCGAGAACAGGGGGCTAACTATGGCTACACCTTC.

The chain links TRBV7-2 to TRBJ2-3; unclear D gene. Trimming removed 0 bases at V and 6 bases at J, with 16 bases between. Germline lookup yields CDR1 SGHTA and CDR2 FQGNSA. This CDR3 region has 16 residues. In DNA form, the CDR3 reads TGTGCCAGCAGCTTAGCCTGGACGCCGCGCGTGGATACGCAGTATTTT. Translating it yields CASSLAWTPRVDTQYF.

This chain links TRBV11-2 with TRBJ2-2; 11 positions agree with TRBD1. The CDR3 loop spans 17 amino acids. The V gene end was trimmed by 5 bases and the J gene end by 0 bases; junction bases not matched to a gene: 5. Germline V lookup: CDR1 SGHAT, CDR2 FQNNGV. The CDR3 nucleotides read TGTGCCAGCAGCCTGGGACAGGGGGTATCGAACACCGGGGAGCTGTTTTTT. Protein sequence: CASSLGQGVSNTGELFF.

The rearrangement uses TRBV4-1 and TRBJ2-7; TRBD2 matches at 7 bases. CDR3 length: 14 amino acids. The germline V gene has CDR1 MGHRA and CDR2 YSYEKL. V was clipped by 4 bases and J by 3 bases; unmatched bases: 6. CDR3 amino acids: CASSPGGGSYEQYF. CDR3 in DNA: TGCGCCAGCAGCCCTGGGGGGGGAAGCTACGAGCAGTACTTC.

The V and J genes are TRBV9 and TRBJ2-3; D unresolved. The CDR3 loop spans 12 amino acids. V was cut by 4 bases and J by 1 base, with 4 bases left in between. CDR1 is SGDLS, CDR2 YYNGEE, per germline. The CDR3, as DNA: TGTGCCAGCAGCCTTGGCACAGATACGCAGTATTTT. The encoded protein is CASSLGTDTQYF.

This chain links TRBV10-3 with TRBJ2-3, with a possible D match to TRBD2 (6 bases). Germline V CDR1 and CDR2: ENHRY, SYGVKD. The CDR3 is made up of 14 amino acids. The ends were cut back, 4 bases at V and 4 bases at J, with 12 bases in the middle. This CDR3 reads CAISGGGEPDTQYF. DNA of the CDR3: TGTGCCATCAGTGGCGGAGGGGAGCCAGATACGCAGTATTTT.

V gene TRBV7-2 combines with J gene TRBJ2-3, with TRBD2 matching over 10 bases. Per the germline V gene, CDR1 is SGHTA and CDR2 is FQGNSA. J gave up 0 bases and V 6 bases, and 3 bases lay outside the gene matches. The CDR3 has 15 amino acids. The CDR3 coding sequence is TGTGCCAGCAGACTAGCGGGGTTTAGCACAGATACGCAGTATTTT. It is translated as CASRLAGFSTDTQYF.

This chain joins TRBV7-3 and TRBJ2-5; TRBD2 matches 9 bases. V was pared by 5 bases and J by 1 base, with 5 bases of the junction left unmatched. The CDR3 is 15 residues long. The germline V gene has CDR1 SGHTA and CDR2 FQGTGA. CDR3 loop: CASSNPAGGQETQYF. The CDR3 nucleotides read TGTGCCAGCAGCAACCCAGCGGGGGGCCAAGAGACCCAGTACTTC.

The J gene is TRBJ1-6, the V gene TRBV14; TRBD1 might be the D (5 bases). This CDR3 comprises 16 residues. Per the germline V gene, CDR1 is SGHDN and CDR2 is FVKESK. With 4 bases removed from V and 0 bases from J, the gap between germline ends came to 10 bases. CDR3 sequence reads: CASSLWGSSYNSPLHF. In DNA, the CDR3 is TGTGCCAGCAGCCTCTGGGGGAGCTCCTATAATTCACCCCTCCACTTT.

This rearrangement joins TRBV5-5 to TRBJ2-7, with D tentatively TRBD1 (6 bases). Germline loops: CDR1 SGHKS, CDR2 YYEKEE (reference sequence). The CDR3 consists of 14 residues. Trimming stripped 2 bases from V and 2 bases from J, with 11 bases between. Here the CDR3 reads CASSLFQGPYEQYV. CDR3 nucleotide sequence: TGTGCCAGCAGCTTATTTCAGGGGCCCTACGAGCAGTACGTC.

J is TRBJ2-3 and V is TRBV7-9; tentatively, D is TRBD1 or TRBD2 (5 bases each). This CDR3 is built from 13 residues. V was shortened by 7 bases and J by 5 bases, with 13 bases between the two germline ends. CDR1 SEHNR and CDR2 FQNEAQ come from the germline V gene (reference sequence). The CDR3 protein is CASKPGAVDTQYF. The CDR3 DNA reads as TGTGCCAGCAAACCCGGGGCGGTAGATACGCAGTATTTT.

The V call is TRBV5-1, the J call TRBJ1-2; 12 nucleotides agree with TRBD1. Looked up from germline, CDR1 is SGHRS and CDR2 is YFSETQ. J lost 7 bases, V lost 4 bases, and 5 bases had no gene match. This CDR3 comprises 14 residues. The CDR3 DNA follows: TGCGCCAGCAGCAGGGGACAGGGGGCGCCTGGCTACACCTTC. This codes for CASSRGQGAPGYTF.

This clone was recorded once. The CDR3 loop reads CASSLEGPRGDTQYF. As DNA, the CDR3 is TGCGCCAGCAGCTTGGAGGGTCCTCGCGGAGATACGCAGTATTTT. The rearrangement joins TRBV5-1 to TRBJ2-3; D remains unclear. The V gene's germline CDR1 is SGHRS and CDR2 YFSETQ. The CDR3 runs 15 residues. V was shortened by 0 bases and J by 5 bases, with 13 bases between the two germline ends.

This chain uses TRBV5-1 with TRBJ2-6; possibly TRBD1 for D (5 bases). Germline values: CDR1 SGHRS, CDR2 YFSETQ. This CDR3 is 15 amino acids long. The V end lost 3 bases, the J end lost 0 bases, and 7 bases lay between the germline ends. The CDR3 DNA is TGCGCCAGCAGCTCACAGGCCTCTGGGGCCAACGTCCTGACTTTC. Translating it yields CASSSQASGANVLTF.

The CDR3 reads CASSLGYGYTF. The CDR3 nucleotides are TGCGCCAGCAGCTTAGGCTATGGCTACACCTTC. The J gene is TRBJ1-2, the V gene TRBV5-1; D is ambiguous. This CDR3 spans 11 amino acids. Trimming took 2 bases from V and 4 from J, leaving 3 bases between them. Per the germline V gene, CDR1 is SGHRS and CDR2 is YFSETQ.

V usage is TRBV6-5 and J usage is TRBJ2-7; D gene ambiguous. Trimming left V 5 bases short and J 0 bases short, with 11 bases between. This CDR3 comprises 14 residues. Germline CDR1 MNHEY, CDR2 SVGAGI. In DNA form, the CDR3 reads TGTGCCAGCAGTAAACCCGGCATCTCCTACGAGCAGTACTTC. Its translation: CASSKPGISYEQYF.

This chain joins TRBV11-2 and TRBJ2-1; TRBD1 aligns across 8 bases. V was clipped by 4 bases and J by 6 bases; unmatched bases: 2. The CDR3 sequence is 13 residues long. The germline V gene has CDR1 SGHAT and CDR2 FQNNGV. CDR3 sequence: CASSSTGVNEQFF. The DNA for the CDR3 is TGTGCCAGCAGCTCGACAGGGGTCAATGAGCAGTTCTTC.

The chain carries TRBV4-1 and TRBJ2-1; 9 nucleotides agree with TRBD2. This CDR3 spans 15 amino acids. V was pared by 3 bases and J by 4 bases, with 4 bases of the junction left unmatched. Per the germline V gene, CDR1 is MGHRA and CDR2 is YSYEKL. CDR3 region: CASSHGGGEYNEQFF. The DNA of the CDR3 is TGCGCCAGCAGCCATGGCGGGGGGGAGTACAATGAGCAGTTCTTC.

V usage is TRBV10-3 and J usage is TRBJ1-1; unclear D gene. V was shortened by 0 bases and J by 5 bases, with 16 bases between the two germline ends. Germline V lookup: CDR1 ENHRY, CDR2 SYGVKD. CDR3 length equals 16 residues. The CDR3 is CAISESSMAGWTEAFF. The CDR3 nucleotides read TGTGCCATCAGTGAGTCTAGTATGGCGGGTTGGACTGAAGCTTTCTTT.